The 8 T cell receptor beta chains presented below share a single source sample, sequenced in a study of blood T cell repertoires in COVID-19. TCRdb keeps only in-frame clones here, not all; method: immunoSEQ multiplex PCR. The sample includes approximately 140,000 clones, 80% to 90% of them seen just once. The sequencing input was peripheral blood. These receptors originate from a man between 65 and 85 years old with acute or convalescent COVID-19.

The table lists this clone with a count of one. CDR3 bases: TGTGCCAGCAGTTACTCGTCGAGCGGCGAGCAGTACTTC. It translates to CASSYSSSGEQYF. The rearrangement links TRBV6-5 to TRBJ2-7; TRBD2 is a possible D gene (5 bases). The CDR3 runs 13 residues. V lost 0 bases and J 6 bases, leaving 9 bases between the germline ends. Germline lookup yields CDR1 MNHEY and CDR2 SVGAGI.

For the CDR3, the DNA is TGTGCCAGCAGATCGGTGGGGAGCTCCTACGAGCAGTACTTC. This sequence encodes CASRSVGSSYEQYF. The chain recombines TRBV7-2 with TRBJ2-7; weak D call: TRBD2 (5 bases). This CDR3 comprises 14 residues. Germline V gives CDR1 SGHTA, CDR2 FQGNSA. The V end was cut by 6 bases, the J end by 0 bases, with 12 bases between.

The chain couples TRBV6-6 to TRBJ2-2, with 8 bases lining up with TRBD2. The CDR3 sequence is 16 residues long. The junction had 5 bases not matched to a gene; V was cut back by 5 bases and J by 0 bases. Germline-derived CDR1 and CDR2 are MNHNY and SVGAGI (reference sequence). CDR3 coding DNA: TGTGCCAGCAGTACCCCGCGGGGGGCGAACACCGGGGAGCTGTTTTTT. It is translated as CASSTPRGANTGELFF.

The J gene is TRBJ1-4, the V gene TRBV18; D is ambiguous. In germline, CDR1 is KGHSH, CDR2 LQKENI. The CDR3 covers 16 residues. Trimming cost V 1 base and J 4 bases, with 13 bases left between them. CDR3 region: CASSPQQPLLNEKLFF. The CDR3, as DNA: TGTGCCAGCTCACCACAGCAACCCCTTCTTAATGAAAAACTGTTTTTT.

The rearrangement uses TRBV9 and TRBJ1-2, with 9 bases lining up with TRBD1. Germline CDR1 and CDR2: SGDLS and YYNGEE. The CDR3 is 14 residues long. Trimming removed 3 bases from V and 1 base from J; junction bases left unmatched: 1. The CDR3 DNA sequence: TGTGCCAGCAGCGCGACAGGGGGTAACTATGGCTACACCTTC. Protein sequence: CASSATGGNYGYTF.

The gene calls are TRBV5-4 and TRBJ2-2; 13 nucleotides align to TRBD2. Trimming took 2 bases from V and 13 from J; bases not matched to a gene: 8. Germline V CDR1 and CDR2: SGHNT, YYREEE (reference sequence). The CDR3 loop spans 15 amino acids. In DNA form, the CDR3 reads TGTGCCAGCAGCTTAGGGACTAGCGGGACGGGAGGGCTGTTTTTT. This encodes CASSLGTSGTGGLFF.

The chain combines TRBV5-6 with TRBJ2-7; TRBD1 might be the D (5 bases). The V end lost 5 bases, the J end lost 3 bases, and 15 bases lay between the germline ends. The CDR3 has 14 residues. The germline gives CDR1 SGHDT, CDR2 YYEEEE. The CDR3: CASRLQVNLYEQYF. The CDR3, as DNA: TGTGCCAGCAGACTACAGGTTAACCTCTACGAGCAGTACTTC.

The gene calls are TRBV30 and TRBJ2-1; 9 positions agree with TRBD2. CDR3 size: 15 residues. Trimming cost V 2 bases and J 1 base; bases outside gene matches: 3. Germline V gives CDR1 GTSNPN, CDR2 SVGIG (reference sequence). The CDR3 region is CAWSPLAGSYNEQFF. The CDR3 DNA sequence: TGTGCCTGGAGTCCCCTAGCGGGATCCTACAATGAGCAGTTCTTC.